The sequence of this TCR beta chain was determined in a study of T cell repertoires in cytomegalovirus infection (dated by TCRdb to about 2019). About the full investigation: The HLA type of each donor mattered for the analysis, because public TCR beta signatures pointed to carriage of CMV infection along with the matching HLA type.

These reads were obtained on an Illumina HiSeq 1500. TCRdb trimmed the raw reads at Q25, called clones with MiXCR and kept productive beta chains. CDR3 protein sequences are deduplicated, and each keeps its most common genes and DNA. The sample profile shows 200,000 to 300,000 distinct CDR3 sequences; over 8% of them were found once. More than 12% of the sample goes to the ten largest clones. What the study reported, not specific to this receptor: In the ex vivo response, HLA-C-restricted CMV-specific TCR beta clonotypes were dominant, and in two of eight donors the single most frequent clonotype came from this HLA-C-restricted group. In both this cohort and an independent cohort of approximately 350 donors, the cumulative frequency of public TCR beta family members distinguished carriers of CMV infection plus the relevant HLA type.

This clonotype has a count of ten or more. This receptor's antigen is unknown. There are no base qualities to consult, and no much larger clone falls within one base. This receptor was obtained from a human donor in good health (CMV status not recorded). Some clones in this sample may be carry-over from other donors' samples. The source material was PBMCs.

The CDR3 sequence is CASSPLDRYEQYF. The base sequence is TGTGCCAGCAGCCCACTCGACAGATACGAGCAGTACTTC. The chain links TRBV7-2 with TRBJ2-7; 5 matching bases give a weak D call of TRBD1. Looking up the germline V gene yields CDR1 SGHTA and CDR2 FQGNSA. The V and J ends are trimmed by 5 bases and 4 bases, leaving 12 bases between them. The CDR3 goes from the cysteine to the phenylalanine over 13 residues. The only DNA kept is the CDR3, 39 bases in frame from the first base.